A single sample is the source of the 30 T cell receptor beta chains below, sequenced in a study of shared clonotypes between healthy human individuals. Using immunoSEQ multiplex PCR, the repertoire was profiled, and TCRdb retains in-frame clones only, with some absent. The data contain roughly 700,000 clones, approximately 74% of them singletons. The sequenced sample was memory CD4+ T cells sorted from blood. Noted subset: CD45RA-negative fraction. These TCRs come from a woman aged 25 to 39 in good health.

The chain carries TRBV28 and TRBJ1-2; D gene ambiguous. This CDR3 has 13 amino acids. The V gene lost 6 bases and the J gene lost 0 bases, with 8 bases spanning the gap. Germline CDR1 is MDHEN and CDR2 is SYDVKM. CDR3 DNA: TGTGCCAGCAGCGTGGGCACTAACTATGGCTACACCTTC. The encoded protein is CASSVGTNYGYTF.

The chain combines TRBV7-2 with TRBJ2-1; tentatively, D is TRBD1 or TRBD2 (5 bases each). This CDR3 has 15 amino acids. Trimming removed 5 bases from V and 4 bases from J, with 15 bases in between. Germline CDR1 is SGHTA and CDR2 is FQGNSA. CDR3 amino acids: CASSVDWGIYNEQFF. The CDR3 bases are TGTGCCAGCAGCGTGGACTGGGGGATTTACAATGAGCAGTTCTTC.

This clone turned up a few times. The chain links TRBV7-2 to TRBJ2-1, with 11 bases that match TRBD2. The germline gives CDR1 SGHTA, CDR2 FQGNSA. V was clipped by 4 bases and J by 10 bases; unmatched bases: 9. The CDR3 loop spans 15 amino acids. The CDR3 loop is CASSSTSGGHGEQFF. CDR3 coding DNA: TGTGCCAGCAGCTCCACTAGCGGGGGTCACGGGGAGCAGTTCTTC.

A single count supports this clone. Written as DNA, the CDR3 is TGTGCCAGCAGCCCGGACAGGATTAGCAATCAGCCCCAGCATTTT. Its translation: CASSPDRISNQPQHF. This chain connects TRBV7-8 to TRBJ1-5, with 7 bases fitting TRBD1. The CDR3 runs to 15 residues. CDR1 is SGHVS, CDR2 FQNEAQ, per germline. J was trimmed by 0 bases and V by 5 bases; bases with no gene match: 4.

As for this clone: In the same sample, other DNA sequences code for this CDR3. This chain joins TRBV2 and TRBJ2-7; possibly TRBD1 for D (6 bases). Trimming removed 4 bases from V and 5 bases from J, with 15 bases in between. The CDR3 is made up of 14 amino acids. Germline V gene data show CDR1 as SNHLY and CDR2 as FYNNEI. The DNA of the CDR3 is TGTGCCAGCAGTGGATCAGGGTACAGGGACGAGCAGTACTTC. Protein sequence: CASSGSGYRDEQYF. The whole variable domain, filled in from reference TRBV2 and TRBJ2-7, reads EPEVTQTPSHQVTQMGQEVILRCVPISNHLYFYWYRQILGQKVEFLVSFYNNEISEKSEIFDDQFSVERPDGSNFTLKIRSTKLEDSAMYFCASSGSGYRDEQYFGPGTRLTVT.

The V call is TRBV5-4, the J call TRBJ2-5; 7 nucleotides match TRBD2. The CDR3 covers 16 residues. Trimming took 3 bases from V and 2 from J; bases not matched to a gene: 10. Germline V gene sequence: CDR1 SGHNT, CDR2 YYREEE (reference sequence). CDR3 loop: CASSSFGRTTQETQYF. CDR3 bases: TGTGCCAGCAGCTCCTTCGGGAGGACCACACAAGAGACCCAGTACTTC.

The chain uses TRBV30 and TRBJ1-2; 7 nucleotides align to TRBD1. CDR3 length: 13 residues. Germline V gene data show CDR1 as GTSNPN and CDR2 as SVGIG (reference sequence). The J segment lost 4 bases and the V segment lost 5 bases, leaving 7 bases of the junction unmatched. In DNA, the CDR3 is TGTGCCTGGCGGACAGGTTCTTCCTATGGCTACACCTTC. Protein sequence: CAWRTGSSYGYTF.

The chain has TRBV7-6 and TRBJ2-7; 7 bases align to TRBD2. Germline V gene lookup returns CDR1 SGHVS and CDR2 FNYEAQ. The length of the CDR3 is 17 residues. V shed 0 bases and J 0 bases; nucleotides not matched to a gene: 8. CDR3 bases: TGTGCCAGCAGCTTAGCGATTAGGTCTAGCGGCTCCTACGAGCAGTACTTC. This codes for CASSLAIRSSGSYEQYF.

The chain employs TRBV18 and TRBJ2-7; D is undetermined. The CDR3 totals 13 residues. Trimming took off 3 bases at V and 7 bases at J, with 13 bases between the two ends. Germline V gene data show CDR1 as KGHSH and CDR2 as LQKENI. The CDR3 DNA is TGTGCCAGCTCACCTGGGCAGGACGAGGAGCAGTACTTC. It yields the protein CASSPGQDEEQYF.

V gene TRBV2 combines with J gene TRBJ1-5; no definite D call. The CDR3 consists of 14 residues. Per germline, CDR1 SNHLY and CDR2 FYNNEI. V lost 3 bases, J lost 6 bases, and 12 bases lay in between. DNA of the CDR3: TGTGCCAGCAGTGAGGAGATCTCAGTTCAGCCCCAGCATTTT. It yields the protein CASSEEISVQPQHF.

CDR3 nucleotide sequence: TGCGCCAGCAGCCAGGACCCGGGGCAGGGGACCGGGGAGCTGTTTTTT. Its protein product is CASSQDPGQGTGELFF. V gene TRBV5-1 combines with J gene TRBJ2-2, with D tentatively TRBD1 (6 bases). CDR1 is SGHRS and CDR2 is YFSETQ in the germline V gene. CDR3 length: 16 amino acids. V was trimmed by 4 bases and J by 5 bases, leaving 18 bases between them.

The chain links TRBV7-3 to TRBJ2-1; 12 bases are a match to TRBD2. From germline, CDR1 is SGHTA and CDR2 FQGTGA. The junction had 5 bases not matched to a gene; V was cut back by 5 bases and J by 9 bases. The CDR3 is made up of 14 amino acids. CDR3 loop: CASSPGLAGVEQFF. CDR3 nucleotide sequence: TGTGCCAGCAGCCCGGGACTAGCGGGTGTTGAGCAGTTCTTC.

This clone has ten or more counts. V gene TRBV7-2 combines with J gene TRBJ2-7, with D possibly matching TRBD2 (5 bases). The CDR3 extends over 14 amino acids. V dropped 2 bases and J dropped 3 bases, with 11 bases sitting between them. From germline, CDR1 is SGHTA and CDR2 FQGNSA. The CDR3 coding sequence is TGTGCCAGCAGCTTATTTCCAAGCGGCTACGAGCAGTACTTC. Translating it yields CASSLFPSGYEQYF.

The V call is TRBV28, the J call TRBJ2-5; D unresolved. The germline V and J ends were trimmed by 3 bases and 7 bases, with 6 bases remaining between them. The CDR3 is made up of 11 amino acids. CDR1 is MDHEN, CDR2 SYDVKM, per germline. The CDR3 DNA sequence: TGTGCCAGCAGTTTGGTCGGGACCCAGTACTTC. It specifies CASSLVGTQYF.

As for this clone: Different DNA sequences within this sample yield the same CDR3. V and J are TRBV5-4 and TRBJ2-7; no clear D gene. This CDR3 spans 14 amino acids. Germline V lookup: CDR1 SGHNT, CDR2 YYREEE (reference sequence). Trimming removed 0 bases from V and 3 bases from J, with 10 bases in between. The CDR3: CASSLGGLGYEQYF. The CDR3 region has the DNA TGTGCCAGCAGCTTGGGGGGTCTCGGCTACGAGCAGTACTTC. The whole variable domain, remainder taken from reference TRBV5-4 and TRBJ2-7, is ETGVTQSPTHLIKTRGQQVTLRCSSQSGHNTVSWYQQALGQGPQFIFQYYREEENGRGNFPPRFSGLQFPNYSSELNVNALELDDSALYLCASSLGGLGYEQYFGPGTRLTVT.

This chain connects TRBV5-1 to TRBJ2-7; D is unclear. The V and J ends lost 2 bases and 6 bases respectively, with 12 bases between them. Germline V gives CDR1 SGHRS, CDR2 YFSETQ. This CDR3 has 13 amino acids. As DNA, the CDR3 is TGCGCCAGCAGCTTCCTGCCTGATTCCGAGCAGTACTTC. Encoded protein: CASSFLPDSEQYF.

The chain has TRBV29-1 and TRBJ2-5; D gene uncertain. Per the germline V gene, CDR1 is SQVTM and CDR2 is ANQGSEA. The V end was cut by 4 bases, the J end by 1 base, with 13 bases between. The CDR3 covers 14 residues. Here the CDR3 DNA reads TGCAGCGTTGTTGGTGTTAAGCTCCAAGAGACCCAGTACTTC. Protein: CSVVGVKLQETQYF. Using reference TRBV29-1 and TRBJ2-5 for the parts outside the CDR3, the full variable domain is SAVISQKPSRDICQRGTSLTIQCQVDSQVTMMFWYRQQPGQSLTLIATANQGSEATYESGFVIDKFPISRPNLTFSTLTVSNMSPEDSSIYLCSVVGVKLQETQYFGPGTRLLVL.

The table lists this clone with a few counts. The chain links TRBV5-1 to TRBJ2-3; D not certain. V gave up 7 bases and J gave up 2 bases, with 8 bases separating them. The germline V gene has CDR1 SGHRS and CDR2 YFSETQ. CDR3 length: 12 residues. This CDR3 reads CASLGNTDTQYF. The CDR3, as DNA: TGCGCCAGCTTGGGCAACACAGATACGCAGTATTTT.

This chain connects TRBV14 to TRBJ1-1; D not certain. Trimming stripped 5 bases from V and 1 base from J, with 8 bases between. This CDR3 has 13 residues. Germline V gene sequence: CDR1 SGHDN, CDR2 FVKESK. For the CDR3, the DNA is TGTGCCAGCAGCTTCCGGGCGAACACTGAAGCTTTCTTT. Translated: CASSFRANTEAFF.

The CDR3 coding sequence is TGTGCCAGCAGACAGACACAGGGCAGAGCTTTCTTT. It encodes CASRQTQGRAFF. This chain uses TRBV25-1 with TRBJ1-1; the D gene is possibly TRBD1 (6 bases). The germline V gene encodes CDR1 MGHDK and CDR2 SYGVNS. The CDR3 spans 12 residues. V lost 6 bases and J lost 10, with 15 bases in between.

The rearrangement links TRBV6-5 to TRBJ1-1, with D possibly matching TRBD1 (6 bases). Germline V gives CDR1 MNHEY, CDR2 SVGAGI. Trimming removed 7 bases from V and 0 bases from J, with 15 bases in between. The length of the CDR3 is 15 residues. The CDR3 reads CASILDSRMNTEAFF. Written as DNA, the CDR3 is TGTGCCAGCATCCTGGACAGCCGCATGAACACTGAAGCTTTCTTT.

The rearrangement links TRBV7-9 to TRBJ1-1; weak D call: TRBD1 (5 bases). Germline CDR1 is SEHNR and CDR2 is FQNEAQ (reference sequence). Trimming stripped 7 bases from V and 3 bases from J, with 15 bases between. The CDR3 length is 14 residues. For the CDR3, the DNA is TGTGCCAGCAACCAGTACGGGGGGGACACTGAAGCTTTCTTT. It encodes CASNQYGGDTEAFF. The full variable domain, its missing parts supplied by reference TRBV7-9 and TRBJ1-1, is DTGVSQNPRHKITKRGQNVTFRCDPISEHNRLYWYRQTLGQGPEFLTYFQNEAQLEKSRLLSDRFSAERPKGSFSTLEIQRTEQGDSAMYLCASNQYGGDTEAFFGQGTRLTVV.

The V gene is TRBV5-1, the J gene TRBJ2-2; D is tentatively TRBD1 or TRBD2 (5 bases each). The CDR3 is 16 amino acids. The V end was cut by 4 bases, the J end by 2 bases, with 15 bases between. Germline values: CDR1 SGHRS, CDR2 YFSETQ. The CDR3 region is CASSRDGTHNTGELFF. CDR3 nucleotide sequence: TGCGCCAGCAGCCGCGACGGGACCCATAACACCGGGGAGCTGTTTTTT.

The rearrangement joins TRBV6-6 to TRBJ1-2; maybe TRBD1 (5 bases). The germline gives CDR1 MNHNY, CDR2 SVGAGI (reference sequence). CDR3 length: 13 residues. V was clipped by 4 bases and J by 4 bases, with 10 bases between them. The CDR3 DNA sequence: TGTGCCAGCAGTTCCCGGGACGGCTATGGCTACACCTTC. It is translated as CASSSRDGYGYTF.

This rearrangement joins TRBV4-2 to TRBJ2-4; 7 bases align to TRBD2. With 4 bases clipped from V and 15 bases from J, the junction kept 9 bases outside the gene matches. This CDR3 spans 12 amino acids. Germline V gene lookup returns CDR1 LGHNA and CDR2 YNFKEQ. In DNA, the CDR3 is TGTGCCAGCAGCCGGGAAGCGGGGAGGAGGTACTTC. It encodes CASSREAGRRYF.

This clone was picked up one time. The chain has TRBV28 and TRBJ2-1, with unresolved D. V was pared by 10 bases and J by 5 bases, with 18 bases between. This CDR3 comprises 14 residues. Germline loops: CDR1 MDHEN, CDR2 SYDVKM. The CDR3 loop reads CAIRQGVYNNEQFF. For the CDR3, the DNA is TGTGCCATCCGCCAAGGTGTCTACAACAATGAGCAGTTCTTC.

The chain is built from TRBV2 and TRBJ2-2; D is unresolved. V dropped 8 bases and J dropped 2 bases, with 9 bases sitting between them. Germline V gives CDR1 SNHLY, CDR2 FYNNEI. The CDR3 has 13 residues. The CDR3 loop is CASGRINTGELFF. The DNA for the CDR3 is TGTGCCAGCGGACGGATAAACACCGGGGAGCTGTTTTTT.

The V and J genes are TRBV4-2 and TRBJ2-7; 11 nucleotides align to TRBD2. V gave up 3 bases and J gave up 5 bases; unmatched junction bases: 9. CDR3 length: 16 amino acids. Germline V gene sequence: CDR1 LGHNA, CDR2 YNFKEQ. The CDR3 is CASSQRSGRVVDEQYF. As DNA, the CDR3 is TGTGCCAGCAGCCAGCGTAGCGGGAGGGTTGTCGACGAGCAGTACTTC.

This clone has just a few counts. The genes are TRBV10-3 and TRBJ2-5; 11 bases map to TRBD2. The CDR3 extends over 15 amino acids. CDR1 is ENHRY and CDR2 is SYGVKD in the germline V gene. Unmatched junction bases numbered 6, after V lost 4 bases and J lost 5 bases. Here the CDR3 DNA reads TGTGCCATCAGTGTCTTACTAGCGGGAGATGAGACCCAGTACTTC. The encoded protein is CAISVLLAGDETQYF.

The CDR3 reads CASFSGSSYEQYF. The CDR3, as DNA: TGTGCCAGCTTTAGCGGGAGCTCCTACGAGCAGTACTTC. The V call is TRBV28, the J call TRBJ2-7, with 9 bases aligning to TRBD2. V shed 8 bases and J 0 bases; nucleotides not matched to a gene: 2. CDR3 size: 13 residues. Germline V gene lookup returns CDR1 MDHEN and CDR2 SYDVKM.